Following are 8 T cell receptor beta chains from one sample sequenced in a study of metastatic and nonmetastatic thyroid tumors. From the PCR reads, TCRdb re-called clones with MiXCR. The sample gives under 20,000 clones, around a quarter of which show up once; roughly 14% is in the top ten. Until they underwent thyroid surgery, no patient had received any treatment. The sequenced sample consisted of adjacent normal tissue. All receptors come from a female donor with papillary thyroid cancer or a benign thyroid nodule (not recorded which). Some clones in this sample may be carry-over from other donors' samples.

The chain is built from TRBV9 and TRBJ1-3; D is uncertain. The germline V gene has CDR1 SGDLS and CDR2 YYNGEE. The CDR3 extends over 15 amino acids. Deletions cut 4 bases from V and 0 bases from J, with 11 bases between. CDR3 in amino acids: CASSSSVASGNTIYF. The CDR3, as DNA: TGTGCCAGCAGCTCATCCGTCGCCTCTGGAAACACCATATATTTT.

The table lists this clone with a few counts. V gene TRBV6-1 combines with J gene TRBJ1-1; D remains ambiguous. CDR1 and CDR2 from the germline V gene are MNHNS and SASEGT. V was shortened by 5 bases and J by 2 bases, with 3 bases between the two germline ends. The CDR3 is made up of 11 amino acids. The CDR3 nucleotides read TGTGCCAGCAGTTCAAACACTGAAGCTTTCTTT. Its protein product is CASSSNTEAFF.

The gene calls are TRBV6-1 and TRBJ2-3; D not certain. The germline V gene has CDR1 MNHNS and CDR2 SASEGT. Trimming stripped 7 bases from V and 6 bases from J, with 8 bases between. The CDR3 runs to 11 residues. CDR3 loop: CASTLGDTQYF. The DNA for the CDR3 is TGTGCCAGCACCCTTGGGGATACGCAGTATTTT.

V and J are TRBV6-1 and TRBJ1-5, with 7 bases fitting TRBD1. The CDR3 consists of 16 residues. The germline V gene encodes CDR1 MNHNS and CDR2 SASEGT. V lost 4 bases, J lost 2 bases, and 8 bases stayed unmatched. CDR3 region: CASSGDRAVGNQPQHF. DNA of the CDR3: TGTGCCAGCAGTGGAGACAGGGCGGTTGGCAATCAGCCCCAGCATTTT.

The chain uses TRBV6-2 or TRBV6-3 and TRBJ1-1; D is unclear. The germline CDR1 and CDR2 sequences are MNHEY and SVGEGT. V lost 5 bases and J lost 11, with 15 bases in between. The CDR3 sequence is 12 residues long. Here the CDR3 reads CASSVSRSLAFF. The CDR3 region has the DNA TGTGCCAGCAGTGTATCCCGCAGCCTTGCTTTCTTT.

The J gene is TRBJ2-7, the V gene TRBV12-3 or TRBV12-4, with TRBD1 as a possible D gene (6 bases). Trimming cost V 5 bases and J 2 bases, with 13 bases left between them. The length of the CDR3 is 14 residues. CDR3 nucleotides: TGTGCCAGCAGTAATCGGGACAAACCCTACGAGCAGTACTTC. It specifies CASSNRDKPYEQYF.

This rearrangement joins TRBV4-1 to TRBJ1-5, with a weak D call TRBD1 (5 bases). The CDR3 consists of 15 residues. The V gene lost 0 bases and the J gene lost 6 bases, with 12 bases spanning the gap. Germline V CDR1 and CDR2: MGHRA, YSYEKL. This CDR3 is CASSQDRAVGQPQHF. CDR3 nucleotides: TGCGCCAGCAGCCAAGACAGGGCGGTAGGTCAGCCCCAGCATTTT.

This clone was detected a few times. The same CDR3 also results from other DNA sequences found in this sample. CDR3 region: CASSPIIDRANYGYTF. As DNA, the CDR3 is TGTGCCAGCAGCCCAATTATAGACAGGGCTAACTATGGCTACACCTTC. The gene calls are TRBV6-1 and TRBJ1-2; 7 bases line up with TRBD1. Germline V CDR1 and CDR2: MNHNS, SASEGT. With 6 bases clipped from V and 0 bases from J, the junction kept 10 bases outside the gene matches. This CDR3 comprises 16 residues.